The 18 T cell receptor beta chains below all came from one sample that was sequenced in a study of blood T cell repertoires in COVID-19 (dated by TCRdb to 2020 to 2021). The library was built by means of the immunoSEQ multiplex PCR assay. The source is immuneACCESS, and TCRdb retained only in-frame sequences with V and J called. Part of the clones is not carried over; for the studies checked, unresolved V genes explain less than half of this, and the remainder is unexplained. Across this sample there are a few hundred thousand clones, with about 88% seen only once. The ten largest account for 3% of the sample. The sequencing sample was made of PBMCs or T cells enriched from blood (not recorded which). The receptor set was obtained from a woman aged 50 to 60 who had recovered from COVID-19.

The chain has TRBV6-1 and TRBJ2-2, with TRBD1 as a possible D gene (5 bases). There are 15 residues in the CDR3. Germline V gene lookup returns CDR1 MNHNS and CDR2 SASEGT. V lost 4 bases, J lost 2 bases, and 11 bases lay in between. CDR3 DNA sequence: TGTGCCAGCAGTGGCAGGCAGGGTAACACCGGGGAGCTGTTTTTT. It translates to CASSGRQGNTGELFF.

The V and J genes are TRBV7-2 and TRBJ1-4; 7 nucleotides agree with TRBD1. The CDR3 has 15 residues. The germline gives CDR1 SGHTA, CDR2 FQGNSA. V dropped 5 bases and J dropped 7; count of bases not matched to a gene: 10. CDR3 amino acids: CASSARQGSSEKLFF. The CDR3 region has the DNA TGTGCCAGCAGCGCAAGACAGGGAAGTAGTGAAAAACTGTTTTTT.

V usage is TRBV19 and J usage is TRBJ1-1; D possibly corresponds to TRBD1 (6 bases). Germline V lookup: CDR1 LNHDA, CDR2 SQIVND (reference sequence). Trimming removed 10 bases from V and 3 bases from J, with 21 bases in between. The CDR3 sequence is 15 residues long. CDR3 nucleotide sequence: TGTGCCACCAAGAGCCGGGGGGGCTCGGACACTGAAGCTTTCTTT. Protein: CATKSRGGSDTEAFF. Supplemented by reference TRBV19 and TRBJ1-1, the full variable domain reads DGGITQSPKYLFRKEGQNVTLSCEQNLNHDAMYWYRQDPGQGLRLIYYSQIVNDFQKGDIAEGYSVSREKKESFPLTVTSAQKNPTAFYLCATKSRGGSDTEAFFGQGTRLTVV.

This chain uses TRBV4-3 with TRBJ2-1; 9 bases line up with TRBD1. Germline-derived CDR1 and CDR2 are LGHNA and YSLEER. This CDR3 spans 18 amino acids. V lost 0 bases, J lost 9 bases, and 15 bases stayed unmatched. The CDR3, as DNA: TGCGCCAGCAGCCAAGAGGTTCCCACCGGGACAGGGAAAGTTGAGCAGTTCTTC. Residues: CASSQEVPTGTGKVEQFF.

This chain uses TRBV7-2 with TRBJ1-2; 7 nucleotides agree with TRBD1. The germline gives CDR1 SGHTA, CDR2 FQGNSA. The CDR3 runs to 13 residues. The junction had 5 bases not matched to a gene; V was cut back by 3 bases and J by 7 bases. This CDR3 reads CASSLDRNGGYTF. The CDR3 region has the DNA TGTGCCAGCAGCTTGGACAGGAACGGTGGCTACACCTTC.

V and J are TRBV6-2 or TRBV6-3 and TRBJ1-6, with 10 bases fitting TRBD1. The V gene end was trimmed by 6 bases and the J gene end by 10 bases; junction bases not matched to a gene: 9. Germline loops: CDR1 MNHEY, CDR2 SVGEGT. The CDR3 has 15 amino acids. In DNA form, the CDR3 reads TGTGCCAGCAGCCGACAGGGGGCGTCGGGATCACCCCTCCACTTT. It specifies CASSRQGASGSPLHF.

The chain employs TRBV28 and TRBJ2-5, with TRBD1 matching 10 bases. V was clipped by 6 bases and J by 5 bases; unmatched bases: 6. This CDR3 is built from 14 residues. Looked up from germline, CDR1 is MDHEN and CDR2 is SYDVKM. CDR3 nucleotide sequence: TGTGCCAGCAGGGTGACAGGGGGCAAGGAGACCCAGTACTTC. As protein: CASRVTGGKETQYF.

The chain has TRBV19 and TRBJ2-2; 12 positions agree with TRBD2. V lost 6 bases, J lost 2 bases, and 13 bases stayed unmatched. The CDR3 has 19 residues. CDR1 is LNHDA and CDR2 is SQIVND in the germline V gene (reference sequence). CDR3 loop: CASRVGLAGGQGNTGELFF. As DNA, the CDR3 is TGTGCCAGTAGGGTCGGGCTAGCGGGAGGGCAAGGCAACACCGGGGAGCTGTTTTTT.

The gene calls are TRBV5-5 and TRBJ1-2; possibly TRBD1 for D (6 bases). Trimming stripped 0 bases from V and 7 bases from J, with 13 bases between. CDR3 length: 14 residues. Germline V lookup: CDR1 SGHKS, CDR2 YYEKEE (reference sequence). Here the CDR3 reads CASSLVTGSTGYTF. CDR3 nucleotides: TGTGCCAGCAGCTTGGTTACAGGGTCAACTGGCTACACCTTC.

Note on this clone: The sample holds other DNA sequences that translate to the same CDR3. This chain joins TRBV28 and TRBJ1-1, with D hard to call. CDR1 is MDHEN, CDR2 SYDVKM, per germline. This CDR3 comprises 11 residues. V was cut by 5 bases and J by 2 bases, with 3 bases left in between. The CDR3 is CASSRNTEAFF. The CDR3 DNA follows: TGTGCCAGCAGTCGTAACACTGAAGCTTTCTTT. The full variable domain, with the rest looked up from reference TRBV28 and TRBJ1-1, is DVKVTQSSRYLVKRTGEKVFLECVQDMDHENMFWYRQDPGLGLRLIYFSYDVKMKEKGDIPEGYSVSREKKERFSLILESASTNQTSMYLCASSRNTEAFFGQGTRLTVV.

The rearrangement links TRBV29-1 to TRBJ1-2; D gene uncertain. V was cut by 4 bases and J by 7 bases, with 16 bases left in between. Germline-derived CDR1 and CDR2 are SQVTM and ANQGSEA. This CDR3 is 13 amino acids long. CDR3 protein: CSVVRRLGGGYTF. DNA of the CDR3: TGCAGCGTTGTCCGGAGACTCGGTGGTGGCTACACCTTC.

The chain uses TRBV5-5 and TRBJ1-2; weak D call: TRBD1 (5 bases). CDR1 is SGHKS and CDR2 is YYEKEE in the germline V gene (reference sequence). This CDR3 has 14 amino acids. V dropped 0 bases and J dropped 7 bases, with 13 bases sitting between them. As DNA, the CDR3 is TGTGCCAGCAGCTTGGCGGCAGGGAAGGGTGGCTACACCTTC. This translates into CASSLAAGKGGYTF.

The chain couples TRBV5-8 to TRBJ1-6, with 7 bases identical to TRBD1. V dropped 3 bases and J dropped 7; count of bases not matched to a gene: 7. Germline V gives CDR1 SGHTS, CDR2 YDEGEE. CDR3 length: 15 residues. This CDR3 reads CASSSTGVKNSPLHF. The CDR3 region has the DNA TGTGCCAGCAGCTCCACAGGGGTTAAAAATTCACCCCTCCACTTT.

The chain joins TRBV2 to TRBJ2-6; maybe TRBD1 (6 bases). The CDR3 extends over 15 amino acids. Trimming cost V 9 bases and J 0 bases, with 12 bases left between them. CDR1 and CDR2 (germline): SNHLY, FYNNEI. CDR3 amino acids: CASDMGASGANVLTF. The DNA of the CDR3 is TGTGCCAGTGACATGGGGGCCTCTGGGGCCAACGTCCTGACTTTC.

The V gene is TRBV18, the J gene TRBJ2-1, with D hard to call. The CDR3 is 14 amino acids. The V end was cut by 4 bases, the J end by 0 bases, with 7 bases between. CDR1 is KGHSH and CDR2 is LQKENI in the germline V gene. The CDR3, as DNA: TGTGCCAGCTCACACCTAGTCTCCTACAATGAGCAGTTCTTC. Its protein is CASSHLVSYNEQFF. The variable domain in full, with the rest retrieved from reference TRBV18 and TRBJ2-1, is NAGVMQNPRHLVRRRGQEARLRCSPMKGHSHVYWYRQLPEEGLKFMVYLQKENIIDESGMPKERFSAEFPKEGPSILRIQQVVRGDSAAYFCASSHLVSYNEQFFGPGTRLTVL.

The J gene is TRBJ2-1, the V gene TRBV9; D is perhaps TRBD2 (6 bases). Germline CDR1 SGDLS, CDR2 YYNGEE. The CDR3 length is 18 residues. Trimming took off 4 bases at V and 4 bases at J, with 24 bases between the two ends. CDR3 sequence: CASSPHHPLATPYNEQFF. The CDR3 DNA sequence: TGTGCCAGCAGCCCACACCACCCCCTAGCGACCCCTTACAATGAGCAGTTCTTC.

The gene calls are TRBV14 and TRBJ2-1, with 9 bases matching TRBD2. This CDR3 has 17 residues. J was trimmed by 8 bases and V by 1 base; bases with no gene match: 12. CDR1 is SGHDN and CDR2 is FVKESK in the germline V gene. CDR3 DNA: TGTGCCAGCAGCCAAGGTTTGACTAGCGGACTTCTGGATGAGCAGTTCTTC. Amino acids: CASSQGLTSGLLDEQFF. Based on the CDR3 plus reference TRBV14 and TRBJ2-1, the full variable domain is EAGVTQFPSHSVIEKGQTVTLRCDPISGHDNLYWYRRVMGKEIKFLLHFVKESKQDESGMPNNRFLAERTGGTYSTLKVQPAELEDSGVYFCASSQGLTSGLLDEQFFGPGTRLTVL.

The chain employs TRBV6-5 and TRBJ2-6; 7 bases match TRBD1. This CDR3 has 14 residues. The J segment lost 4 bases and the V segment lost 6 bases, leaving 3 bases of the junction unmatched. The germline gives CDR1 MNHEY, CDR2 SVGAGI. The CDR3 nucleotides are TGTGCCAGCAGAGGGGGCTCAGGGGCCAACGTCCTGACTTTC. Residues: CASRGGSGANVLTF.